The 22 T cell receptor beta chains below all came from one sample that was sequenced in a study of cytomegalovirus exposure and HLA in healthy donors. This PCR relied on a set of 60 Vbeta primers and 13 Jbeta primers. Some clones are missing from TCRdb's copy, which holds only in-frame ones; the method was immunoSEQ multiplex PCR. The profile covers some 120,000 clones, with roughly 74% appearing a single time and 4% to 5% taken by the ten largest. The sample taken for sequencing was PBMCs. The receptor source for this set is a woman aged 50 to 65 in good health and CMV-seropositive.

This clone showed up just a few times. DNA of the CDR3: TGCGCCAGCAGCTTGACAGGCGACTCTGGAAACACCATATATTTT. This encodes CASSLTGDSGNTIYF. This chain uses TRBV5-1 with TRBJ1-3; D might be TRBD1 (5 bases). This CDR3 region has 15 residues. V lost 1 base to trimming and J lost 0 bases, with 8 bases between them. The germline V gene has CDR1 SGHRS and CDR2 YFSETQ.

The chain employs TRBV5-5 and TRBJ2-6; 8 bases line up with TRBD2. After removal of 4 bases from V and 2 bases from J, the junction contained 2 bases not matched to a gene. Germline-derived CDR1 and CDR2 are SGHKS and YYEKEE (reference sequence). This CDR3 region has 15 residues. The CDR3 sequence: CASSPGLAGANVLTF. CDR3 DNA sequence: TGTGCCAGCAGCCCGGGACTAGCTGGGGCCAACGTCCTGACTTTC.

This clone was picked up one time. The rearrangement uses TRBV6-5 and TRBJ2-7; D may be TRBD1 (6 bases). Germline CDR1 is MNHEY and CDR2 is SVGAGI. The CDR3 is 14 residues long. The ends were cut back, 8 bases at V and 3 bases at J, with 17 bases in the middle. Written as DNA, the CDR3 is TGTGCCAGCCAGAAAAAAACAGGGATCTACGAGCAGTACTTC. Protein: CASQKKTGIYEQYF.

The chain links TRBV6-5 to TRBJ1-5, with 7 bases fitting TRBD1. The CDR3 consists of 14 residues. The V segment lost 5 bases and the J segment 4 bases; nucleotides outside the gene matches: 5. CDR1 is MNHEY, CDR2 SVGAGI, per germline. CDR3 protein: CASSRGDRNQPQHF. Here the CDR3 DNA reads TGTGCCAGCAGTCGAGGGGACAGAAATCAGCCCCAGCATTTT.

As to this clone: One end of the junction is discordant with germline, which a read error may explain. The J gene is TRBJ1-5, the V gene TRBV7-9; TRBD1 might be the D (5 bases). From germline, CDR1 is SEHNR and CDR2 FQNEAQ (reference sequence). This CDR3 comprises 13 residues. CDR3 in amino acids: CAGSLAEGRPQHF. The CDR3 DNA sequence: TGTGCCGGCAGCTTAGCGGAGGGGAGGCCCCAGCATTTT.

This clone was seen only once. The chain employs TRBV7-8 and TRBJ2-1; 8 bases fit TRBD1. The germline gives CDR1 SGHVS, CDR2 FQNEAQ. The CDR3 consists of 15 residues. Losses at the gene ends were 7 bases for V and 1 base for J; bases not matched to a gene: 6. The CDR3, as DNA: TGTGCCAGCACCACTCGGGACAGGTCCTACAATGAGCAGTTCTTC. It translates to CASTTRDRSYNEQFF. Full variable domain (missing parts from reference TRBV7-8 and TRBJ2-1): GAGVSQSPRYKVAKRGQDVALRCDPISGHVSLFWYQQALGQGPEFLTYFQNEAQLDKSGLPSDRFFAERPEGSVSTLKIQRTQQEDSAVYLCASTTRDRSYNEQFFGPGTRLTVL.

This clone was counted once. The chain combines TRBV6-1 with TRBJ2-7, with 9 nucleotides matching TRBD1. The J segment lost 4 bases and the V segment lost 8 bases, leaving 12 bases of the junction unmatched. Germline lookup yields CDR1 MNHNS and CDR2 SASEGT. This CDR3 is 15 amino acids long. This CDR3 reads CASQRTGTGLYEQYF. The CDR3 coding sequence is TGTGCCAGCCAACGAACCGGGACAGGGCTGTACGAGCAGTACTTC.

V and J are TRBV5-5 and TRBJ2-3; D is ambiguous. V gave up 0 bases and J gave up 5 bases, with 7 bases separating them. The CDR3 spans 13 residues. From germline, CDR1 is SGHKS and CDR2 YYEKEE (reference sequence). CDR3 region: CASSLAPRDTQYF. In nucleotides, the CDR3 is TGTGCCAGCAGCTTGGCCCCGCGAGATACGCAGTATTTT.

There are a few counts of this clone. The chain is built from TRBV5-1 and TRBJ1-6; 9 positions match TRBD1. This CDR3 comprises 15 residues. The V and J ends lost 0 bases and 6 bases, in that order; junction bases with no gene match: 1. Germline CDR1 SGHRS, CDR2 YFSETQ. CDR3 loop: CASSLGQGVNSPLHF. The CDR3 DNA sequence: TGCGCCAGCAGCTTGGGACAGGGGGTTAATTCACCCCTCCACTTT.

The gene calls are TRBV28 and TRBJ2-1; 7 bases line up with TRBD2. The CDR3 consists of 14 residues. The germline V gene has CDR1 MDHEN and CDR2 SYDVKM. The V and J ends lost 5 bases and 3 bases, in that order; junction bases with no gene match: 4. The CDR3 loop reads CASSRAGNYNEQFF. CDR3 coding DNA: TGTGCCAGCAGTCGAGCGGGGAACTACAATGAGCAGTTCTTC.

The chain employs TRBV10-3 and TRBJ2-3; 9 bases are shared with TRBD1. V trimming: 5 bases; J trimming: 7 bases; junction bases outside the gene matches: 10. Germline CDR1 ENHRY, CDR2 SYGVKD. The CDR3 length is 15 residues. The CDR3 DNA sequence: TGTGCCATCAGTTCGGGACAGGGACTGATACATACGCAGTATTTT. Translation: CAISSGQGLIHTQYF.

The CDR3 reads CATSRSRQLQPQHF. CDR3 in DNA: TGTGCCACCAGCAGGAGTCGACAGTTACAGCCCCAGCATTTT. The V call is TRBV15, the J call TRBJ1-5, with D perhaps matching TRBD1 (5 bases). The V end lost 3 bases, the J end lost 7 bases, and 13 bases lay between the germline ends. This CDR3 region has 14 residues. The germline CDR1 and CDR2 sequences are LNHNV and YYDKDF (reference sequence). Full variable domain (missing parts from reference TRBV15 and TRBJ1-5): DAMVIQNPRYQVTQFGKPVTLSCSQTLNHNVMYWYQQKSSQAPKLLFHYYDKDFNNEADTPDNFQSRRPNTSFCFLDIRSPGLGDTAMYLCATSRSRQLQPQHFGDGTRLSIL.

The J gene is TRBJ1-3, the V gene TRBV28, with D possibly TRBD1 on 6 matching bases. V was cut by 3 bases and J by 0 bases, with 15 bases left in between. The CDR3 totals 17 residues. CDR1 MDHEN and CDR2 SYDVKM come from the germline V gene. The CDR3 region is CASSFGGGPLSGNTIYF. The CDR3 nucleotides read TGTGCCAGCAGTTTCGGGGGGGGCCCGCTCTCTGGAAACACCATATATTTT. Using reference TRBV28 and TRBJ1-3 for the parts outside the CDR3, the full variable domain is DVKVTQSSRYLVKRTGEKVFLECVQDMDHENMFWYRQDPGLGLRLIYFSYDVKMKEKGDIPEGYSVSREKKERFSLILESASTNQTSMYLCASSFGGGPLSGNTIYFGEGSWLTVV.

The chain links TRBV7-6 to TRBJ2-7, with 8 bases identical to TRBD1. This CDR3 is 15 amino acids long. Germline lookup yields CDR1 SGHVS and CDR2 FNYEAQ. V lost 5 bases and J lost 5; bases outside the gene matches: 11. CDR3 protein: CASSQGQGAFDEQYF. The CDR3 bases are TGTGCCAGCAGCCAGGGTCAGGGGGCGTTTGACGAGCAGTACTTC.

The genes are TRBV7-2 and TRBJ2-3; the match to TRBD2 covers 9 bases. The CDR3 is 16 residues long. V lost 3 bases, J lost 0 bases, and 4 bases stayed unmatched. Germline assignment: CDR1 SGHTA and CDR2 FQGNSA. The CDR3 nucleotides are TGTGCCAGCAGCTTGCAAGCGGGGGGAAGCACAGATACGCAGTATTTT. This codes for CASSLQAGGSTDTQYF.

The genes are TRBV6-5 and TRBJ2-3; the D gene is possibly TRBD2 (6 bases). CDR1 is MNHEY and CDR2 is SVGAGI in the germline V gene. Trimming shortened V by 5 bases and J by 0 bases, and 12 bases separated the two germline ends. This CDR3 has 15 amino acids. CDR3 DNA sequence: TGTGCCAGCAGTACGATCGGGACTAGCACAGATACGCAGTATTTT. Translating gives CASSTIGTSTDTQYF.

The CDR3 sequence is CASRADLPYEYGYTF. In DNA form, the CDR3 reads TGCGCCAGCAGGGCTGATCTGCCGTATGAATATGGCTACACCTTC. The chain links TRBV5-1 to TRBJ1-2; D remains unclear. There are 15 residues in the CDR3. Germline lookup yields CDR1 SGHRS and CDR2 YFSETQ. Trimming cost V 5 bases and J 5 bases, with 19 bases left between them.

This clone appeared a single time. The rearrangement joins TRBV30 to TRBJ1-2; no clear D. Germline CDR1 GTSNPN, CDR2 SVGIG (reference sequence). Trimming cost V 4 bases and J 2 bases, with 11 bases left between them. CDR3 length equals 13 residues. The CDR3 DNA is TGTGCCTGGACTGGAGGCGCAAACTATGGCTACACCTTC. Its protein product is CAWTGGANYGYTF.

This chain uses TRBV13 with TRBJ2-3, with 8 nucleotides matching TRBD1. V lost 0 bases, J lost 1 base, and 3 bases stayed unmatched. Looked up from germline, CDR1 is PRHDT and CDR2 is FYEKMQ (reference sequence). The CDR3 spans 16 residues. CDR3 in amino acids: CASSLGKDRGTDTQYF. Written as DNA, the CDR3 is TGTGCCAGCAGCTTAGGGAAGGACAGGGGCACAGATACGCAGTATTTT.

In DNA, the CDR3 is TGTGCCAGCAGTTTATCTTGGCAGGGCTCCTACGAGCAGTACTTC. Amino acids: CASSLSWQGSYEQYF. The chain recombines TRBV27 with TRBJ2-7; weak D call: TRBD1 (5 bases). The CDR3 runs to 15 residues. V lost 0 bases, J lost 0 bases, and 9 bases lay in between. Germline V gene lookup returns CDR1 MNHEY and CDR2 SMNVEV (reference sequence).

The rearrangement joins TRBV5-8 to TRBJ1-1, with D possibly TRBD1 on 6 matching bases. The CDR3 length is 15 residues. From germline, CDR1 is SGHTS and CDR2 YDEGEE. The V end was cut by 4 bases, the J end by 4 bases, with 17 bases between. DNA of the CDR3: TGTGCCAGCAGCGGCTATGGAAGAGGGGGCACTGAAGCTTTCTTT. Translating gives CASSGYGRGGTEAFF.

This clone was observed once. The chain uses TRBV29-1 and TRBJ1-1; TRBD1 aligns across 7 bases. This CDR3 region has 14 residues. Germline V lookup: CDR1 SQVTM, CDR2 ANQGSEA. The V gene end was trimmed by 5 bases and the J gene end by 6 bases; junction bases not matched to a gene: 12. DNA for the CDR3: TGCAGCGTTATTTTCCGACAGGGATGGGCTGAAGCTTTCTTT. Translating gives CSVIFRQGWAEAFF.